These 14 T cell receptor beta chains came from one sample sequenced in a study of T cells in Graves' hyperthyroidism and ophthalmopathy. RNA transcripts were the template for amplifying TCR beta CDR3 regions. Initially, a first-round RT-PCR of the TCR CDR3 employed the HTBI primer set. TCRdb reprocessed the multiplex PCR reads via MiXCR and lists one record per CDR3 protein. Seen here are around 620,000 distinct CDR3 sequences, roughly 17% observed once, and the top ten hold less than 4.5%. Sequences were obtained from blood. The origin of the receptors is a woman aged 25 to 45 with Graves' hyperthyroidism.

The chain combines TRBV15 with TRBJ2-6; D may be TRBD1 or TRBD2 (6 bases each). This CDR3 region has 16 residues. Between the trimmed V and J ends, which lost 6 bases and 0 bases, there was a span of 12 bases. Germline loops: CDR1 LNHNV, CDR2 YYDKDF (reference sequence). In DNA, the CDR3 is TGTGCCACCAGGGAGGGGGGCTACTCTGGGGCCAACGTCCTGACTTTC. Its protein product is CATREGGYSGANVLTF.

This clonotype came up a few times. The chain links TRBV28 to TRBJ1-4, with D unclear. Germline assignment: CDR1 MDHEN and CDR2 SYDVKM. V was shortened by 2 bases and J by 4 bases, with 11 bases between the two germline ends. The CDR3 has 15 residues. The CDR3 bases are TGTGCCAGCAGTTTACGGGCAGTCCTTAATGAAAAACTGTTTTTT. This codes for CASSLRAVLNEKLFF. Filled out from reference TRBV28 and TRBJ1-4, the complete variable domain reads DVKVTQSSRYLVKRTGEKVFLECVQDMDHENMFWYRQDPGLGLRLIYFSYDVKMKEKGDIPEGYSVSREKKERFSLILESASTNQTSMYLCASSLRAVLNEKLFFGSGTQLSVL.

This clonotype was recorded many times. The rearrangement joins TRBV5-1 to TRBJ2-2; D is unresolved. CDR1 SGHRS and CDR2 YFSETQ come from the germline V gene. The CDR3 runs 15 residues. Trimming removed 4 bases from V and 3 bases from J, with 13 bases in between. The CDR3 here is CASSRTDGYTGELFF. The CDR3 DNA reads as TGCGCCAGCAGCAGAACCGACGGTTACACCGGGGAGCTGTTTTTT.

The chain uses TRBV19 and TRBJ2-1; 13 bases align to TRBD2. The junction had 12 bases not matched to a gene; V was cut back by 7 bases and J by 0 bases. From germline, CDR1 is LNHDA and CDR2 SQIVND (reference sequence). The CDR3 totals 19 residues. Here the CDR3 DNA reads TGTGCCAGTACCATGGGGGGACTAGCGGGACCAAGCTCCTACAATGAGCAGTTCTTC. This codes for CASTMGGLAGPSSYNEQFF.

This clonotype was observed at least ten times. This chain links TRBV20-1 with TRBJ1-2; D remains unclear. Germline V gives CDR1 DFQATT, CDR2 SNEGSKA (reference sequence). Trimming took 3 bases from V and 3 from J, leaving 8 bases between them. The CDR3 consists of 12 residues. This chain's CDR3 is CSARGRDYGYTF. CDR3 bases: TGCAGTGCTAGGGGTAGGGACTATGGCTACACCTTC.

The chain carries TRBV2 and TRBJ2-1; 9 bases match TRBD2. From germline, CDR1 is SNHLY and CDR2 FYNNEI. The J segment lost 3 bases and the V segment lost 7 bases, leaving 4 bases of the junction unmatched. The CDR3 sequence is 14 residues long. CDR3 loop: CASKASGNYNEQFF. CDR3 DNA sequence: TGTGCCAGCAAGGCTAGCGGGAACTACAATGAGCAGTTCTTC.

There are a few counts of this clonotype. This sequence joins TRBV5-1 and TRBJ2-2, with 8 bases matching TRBD1. CDR1 and CDR2 from the germline V gene are SGHRS and YFSETQ. Trimming at V came to 0 bases and at J to 6 bases, leaving 4 bases not matched to a gene. CDR3 length equals 15 residues. The CDR3 here is CASSLAPQGAGELFF. The CDR3 bases are TGCGCCAGCAGCTTGGCCCCACAGGGGGCCGGGGAGCTGTTTTTT.

This clonotype was seen at least ten times. V gene TRBV11-2 combines with J gene TRBJ2-5; no clear D. Germline-derived CDR1 and CDR2 are SGHAT and FQNNGV. The CDR3 covers 14 residues. V was trimmed by 2 bases and J by 2 bases, leaving 9 bases between them. The CDR3 DNA follows: TGTGCCAGCAGCTTAAGTAACAGTCAAGAGACCCAGTACTTC. Translated, it gives CASSLSNSQETQYF.

This clonotype has a count of ten or more. The chain links TRBV5-5 to TRBJ2-5; D may be TRBD1 (5 bases). The V end lost 0 bases, the J end lost 3 bases, and 12 bases lay between the germline ends. The CDR3 covers 15 residues. Germline CDR1 SGHKS, CDR2 YYEKEE (reference sequence). CDR3 bases: TGTGCCAGCAGCTTGGTAAGGCAGGGCGAAGAGACCCAGTACTTC. Translation gives CASSLVRQGEETQYF.

This clonotype was observed many times. For the CDR3, the DNA is TGTGCCAGCAGCCTGGACAGGAGCTATGGCTACACCTTC. Amino acids: CASSLDRSYGYTF. J is TRBJ1-2 and V is TRBV7-2, with 7 bases aligning to TRBD1. This CDR3 has 13 amino acids. In germline, CDR1 is SGHTA, CDR2 FQGNSA. V gave up 5 bases and J gave up 4 bases; unmatched junction bases: 4.

This clonotype was seen at least ten times. J is TRBJ1-4 and V is TRBV12-3 or TRBV12-4, with D maybe TRBD1 (5 bases). Deletions cut 5 bases from V and 0 bases from J, with 13 bases between. The CDR3 is 16 amino acids. CDR3 DNA sequence: TGTGCCAGCAGTGGTGTCCTGGGGGCAACTAATGAAAAACTGTTTTTT. Protein: CASSGVLGATNEKLFF.

This clonotype occurred many times. V and J are TRBV27 and TRBJ2-2; TRBD1 aligns across 10 bases. CDR1 MNHEY and CDR2 SMNVEV come from the germline V gene (reference sequence). Germline trimming cut 3 bases from V and 5 bases from J; bases unmatched to any gene: 6. The CDR3 has 16 amino acids. CDR3 in DNA: TGTGCCAGCAGTTTTCGGGGACAGGGGCGGACCGGGGAGCTGTTTTTT. Its translation is CASSFRGQGRTGELFF.

This clonotype came up many times. The rearrangement uses TRBV2 and TRBJ2-1; no firm D call. This CDR3 spans 14 amino acids. Trimming cost V 3 bases and J 7 bases, with 13 bases left between them. CDR1 SNHLY and CDR2 FYNNEI come from the germline V gene. The CDR3 DNA reads as TGTGCCAGCAGTGATAACGAAGTTTTGAATGAGCAGTTCTTC. This encodes CASSDNEVLNEQFF. The whole variable domain, filled in from reference TRBV2 and TRBJ2-1, reads EPEVTQTPSHQVTQMGQEVILRCVPISNHLYFYWYRQILGQKVEFLVSFYNNEISEKSEIFDDQFSVERPDGSNFTLKIRSTKLEDSAMYFCASSDNEVLNEQFFGPGTRLTVL.

In this sample, this clonotype turned up many times. This chain uses TRBV5-6 with TRBJ2-7; the match to TRBD1 covers 7 bases. Per germline, CDR1 SGHDT and CDR2 YYEEEE. CDR3 length: 16 residues. V was clipped by 0 bases and J by 2 bases; unmatched bases: 8. The CDR3 loop reads CASSLAFRQGPYEQYF. The CDR3 nucleotides read TGTGCCAGCAGCTTGGCCTTCCGACAGGGTCCCTACGAGCAGTACTTC.